These 8 T cell receptor beta chains were all obtained from the same sample, sequenced in a study of blood T cell repertoires in COVID-19. Produced via immunoSEQ multiplex PCR; TCRdb's table is partial and in-frame only. The sample includes 100,000 to 150,000 clones, approximately 88% of them seen just once. The sample consisted of peripheral blood. These TCRs come from a woman aged 30 to 39 who had recovered from COVID-19.

The rearrangement uses TRBV9 and TRBJ2-5, with TRBD2 matching 10 bases. The CDR3 is 17 residues long. Losses at the gene ends were 4 bases for V and 5 bases for J; bases not matched to a gene: 14. CDR1 is SGDLS and CDR2 is YYNGEE in the germline V gene. Here the CDR3 DNA reads TGTGCCAGCAGCCCTACCAGCGGGGGGGCCGGGGGTGAGACCCAGTACTTC. It yields the protein CASSPTSGGAGGETQYF.

The gene calls are TRBV9 and TRBJ1-5; D ambiguous. CDR3 length: 14 residues. Between the trimmed V and J ends, which lost 0 bases and 7 bases, there was a span of 11 bases. Looked up from germline, CDR1 is SGDLS and CDR2 is YYNGEE. In nucleotides, the CDR3 is TGTGCCAGCAGCGTAGGGGGTTCGGGGCAGCCCCAGCATTTT. This gives the protein CASSVGGSGQPQHF.

The chain is built from TRBV28 and TRBJ1-4, with TRBD1 matching over 7 bases. Trimming at V came to 5 bases and at J to 8 bases, leaving 5 bases not matched to a gene. CDR1 is MDHEN and CDR2 is SYDVKM in the germline V gene. The CDR3 totals 13 residues. The CDR3 is CASSPRQGEKLFF. For the CDR3, the DNA is TGTGCCAGCAGTCCCCGACAGGGAGAAAAACTGTTTTTT.

This rearrangement joins TRBV7-3 to TRBJ1-1; 7 bases align to TRBD1. The CDR3 totals 13 residues. Germline assignment: CDR1 SGHTA and CDR2 FQGTGA. Trimming took 2 bases from V and 7 from J; bases not matched to a gene: 4. The CDR3 DNA sequence: TGTGCCAGCAGCTTAGGGACAGCGTATGAAGCTTTCTTT. It translates to CASSLGTAYEAFF. Based on the CDR3 plus reference TRBV7-3 and TRBJ1-1, the full variable domain is GAGVSQTPSNKVTEKGKYVELRCDPISGHTALYWYRQSLGQGPEFLIYFQGTGAADDSGLPNDRFFAVRPEGSVSTLKIQRTERGDSAVYLCASSLGTAYEAFFGQGTRLTVV.

V is TRBV11-2 and J is TRBJ2-7; D is perhaps TRBD1 (6 bases). This CDR3 has 14 residues. V was cut by 5 bases and J by 4 bases, with 15 bases left in between. CDR1 and CDR2 from the germline V gene are SGHAT and FQNNGV. The DNA of the CDR3 is TGTGCCAGCAGCATAGGGCCCGACAGGTACGAGCAGTACTTC. Amino acid sequence: CASSIGPDRYEQYF.

The gene calls are TRBV11-1 and TRBJ1-1; the D gene is possibly TRBD1 (5 bases). This CDR3 spans 12 amino acids. V was shortened by 10 bases and J by 1 base, with 10 bases between the two germline ends. The germline V gene encodes CDR1 SGHAT and CDR2 FQDESV (reference sequence). The CDR3 region is CATTGTNTEAFF. The DNA for the CDR3 is TGTGCCACCACAGGTACGAACACTGAAGCTTTCTTT.

The chain combines TRBV19 with TRBJ1-4; 9 bases match TRBD1. The V segment lost 6 bases and the J segment 3 bases; nucleotides outside the gene matches: 2. Germline V gene sequence: CDR1 LNHDA, CDR2 SQIVND (reference sequence). CDR3 length: 14 amino acids. CDR3 protein: CASRWDRANEKLFF. DNA of the CDR3: TGTGCCAGTAGGTGGGACAGGGCTAATGAAAAACTGTTTTTT. The complete variable domain, with remaining parts taken from reference TRBV19 and TRBJ1-4, reads DGGITQSPKYLFRKEGQNVTLSCEQNLNHDAMYWYRQDPGQGLRLIYYSQIVNDFQKGDIAEGYSVSREKKESFPLTVTSAQKNPTAFYLCASRWDRANEKLFFGSGTQLSVL.

This chain uses TRBV14 with TRBJ2-7; D is possibly TRBD2 (5 bases). V shed 2 bases and J shed 3 bases, with 17 bases lying between them. This CDR3 comprises 16 residues. Germline V lookup: CDR1 SGHDN, CDR2 FVKESK. CDR3 nucleotides: TGTGCCAGCAGCCAAACGCCGTGGGCGGGCAACTACGAGCAGTACTTC. It encodes CASSQTPWAGNYEQYF.